Listed below are T cell receptor beta chains from one sample, sequenced in a study of breast tumors, draining lymph nodes, adjacent tissues. Each CDR3 protein gets one entry after TCRdb re-called the multiplex PCR reads with MiXCR. This table holds 200,000 to 250,000 distinct CDR3 sequences, approximately 36% found once. Sequencing input: axillary lymph node tissue. Receptor source: a female donor with breast cancer. Some clones in this sample may be carry-over from other donors' samples. The CDR3 runs from the conserved cysteine through the conserved F or W. A D gene is named only where the DNA matches it firmly. The size entry is marked missing in some rows and otherwise reads once, few, many or a size class.

V,D,J,size,CDR3,DNA
TRBV15,NA,TRBJ2-3,many,CATSSGRGGGQDTQYF,TGTGCCACCAGCAGTGGTAGGGGGGGGGGCCAAGATACGCAGTATTTT
TRBV29-1,NA,TRBJ2-3,NA,CSDLGDTQYF,TGCAGCGATTTGGGAGATACGCAGTATTTT
TRBV19,NA,TRBJ1-4,NA,CASNQPQGPGEKLFF,TGTGCCAGTAACCAGCCCCAGGGGCCGGGTGAAAAACTGTTTTTT
TRBV6-1,TRBD2,TRBJ2-1,many,CASSEVGLAGNNEQFF,TGTGCCAGCAGTGAAGTCGGGCTAGCGGGAAACAATGAGCAGTTCTTC
TRBV19,TRBD1,TRBJ2-1,many,CASRQGAYNEQFF,TGTGCCAGCCGACAGGGTGCCTACAATGAGCAGTTCTTC
TRBV7-9,TRBD2,TRBJ2-3,many,CASSLGLAGGSTDTQYF,TGTGCCAGCAGCTTGGGACTAGCGGGGGGGAGCACAGATACGCAGTATTTT
TRBV10-3,NA,TRBJ2-1,many,CAISMRGDNEQFF,TGTGCCATCTCAATGAGGGGGGACAATGAGCAGTTCTTC
TRBV2,NA,TRBJ1-4,once,CASSARDGQREKLFF,TGTGCCAGCAGCGCCAGGGATGGGCAGAGGGAAAAACTGTTTTTT
TRBV20-1,TRBD1,TRBJ2-7,few,CSARGQGDGAVEQYF,TGCAGTGCTAGAGGACAGGGGGATGGGGCCGTCGAGCAGTACTTC
TRBV11-3,NA,TRBJ2-7,few,CASRGRSSSEQYF,TGTGCCAGCAGAGGTCGGAGCTCCTCCGAGCAGTACTTC
TRBV6-1,TRBD1,TRBJ1-2,NA,CASKMTGPAAGYTF,TGTGCCAGCAAAATGACAGGGCCGGCGGCCGGCTACACCTTC
TRBV7-9,TRBD2,TRBJ2-1,many,CASSPSGRPVPFF,TGTGCCAGCAGCCCTAGCGGGAGGCCGGTCCCGTTCTTC
TRBV10-2,TRBD2,TRBJ2-2,many,CASSGTSPTVAGELFF,TGCGCCAGCAGCGGGACTAGCCCCACCGTAGCCGGGGAGCTGTTTTTT
TRBV28,NA,TRBJ1-5,NA,CASREGGEYQPQHF,TGTGCCAGCAGGGAGGGGGGGGAGTATCAGCCCCAGCATTTT
TRBV11-2,TRBD1,TRBJ2-7,many,CASSPYRTGGRYEQYF,TGTGCCAGCAGCCCCTACCGGACAGGGGGGCGCTACGAGCAGTACTTC
TRBV5-1,NA,TRBJ2-2,many,CASSLGGASVSGELFF,TGCGCCAGCAGCTTGGGGGGTGCCAGCGTCTCCGGGGAGCTGTTTTTT
TRBV20-1,TRBD2,TRBJ2-1,many,CSARVARTSGTREQFF,TGCAGTGCTAGAGTCGCAAGGACTAGCGGTACCCGGGAGCAGTTCTTC
TRBV7-2,TRBD2,TRBJ2-5,NA,CASSLWTSGIKETQYF,TGTGCCAGCAGCTTGTGGACTAGCGGGATTAAAGAGACCCAGTACTTC
TRBV3-1,NA,TRBJ2-3,NA,CASSQDVFGQSTDTQYF,TGTGCCAGCAGCCAAGATGTATTCGGACAAAGCACAGATACGCAGTATTTT
TRBV10-1,NA,TRBJ2-2,NA,CASSELASITGELFF,TGCGCCAGCAGTGAGCTGGCTAGTATAACCGGGGAGCTGTTTTTT
TRBV6-6,NA,TRBJ1-4,NA,CASSKLAGRSEKLFF,TGTGCCAGCAGCAAACTAGCGGGACGGAGTGAAAAACTGTTTTTT
TRBV7-3,NA,TRBJ1-5,once,CASSYGQTSNQPQHF,TGTGCCAGCAGCTACGGACAGACGAGCAATCAGCCCCAGCATTTT
TRBV6-2/TRBV6-3,TRBD2,TRBJ2-3,NA,CASSYLRAGGRDTQYF,TGTGCCAGCAGTTACCTTCGAGCGGGGGGGCGGGATACGCAGTATTTT
TRBV5-6,NA,TRBJ2-2,NA,CASSSLTATGELFF,TGTGCCAGCAGCTCTCTGACAGCGACCGGGGAGCTGTTTTTT
TRBV19,NA,TRBJ2-2,many,CASTIQQGSTGELFF,TGTGCCAGTACCATCCAACAGGGATCCACCGGGGAGCTGTTTTTT
TRBV20-1,NA,TRBJ2-1,many,CSATPTVTYNEQFF,TGCAGTGCTACCCCGACAGTTACCTACAATGAGCAGTTCTTC
TRBV2,NA,TRBJ1-4,many,CASSGGWELFF,TGTGCCAGCAGTGGGGGGTGGGAACTGTTTTTT
TRBV2,NA,TRBJ1-5,many,CASSGGGPEEPQHF,TGTGCCAGCAGTGGCGGGGGGCCCGAGGAGCCCCAGCATTTT
TRBV2,NA,TRBJ2-4,NA,CASSSGPVNIQYF,TGTGCCAGCAGTTCCGGACCGGTGAACATTCAGTACTTC
TRBV15,NA,TRBJ2-3,NA,CATSRGSGLLTDTQYF,TGTGCCACCAGCAGAGGCAGCGGACTGCTCACAGATACGCAGTATTTT
TRBV7-2,TRBD2,TRBJ2-5,once,CASSPLAGRVETQYF,TGTGCCAGCAGCCCCTTAGCGGGGAGGGTGGAGACCCAGTACTTC
TRBV19,NA,TRBJ2-2,many,CASSIRPTTGELFF,TGTGCCAGTAGTATCCGGCCAACCACCGGGGAGCTGTTTTTT
TRBV25-1,NA,TRBJ1-1,few,CASNPGQGGSGAFF,TGTGCCAGCAACCCGGGACAAGGCGGGTCGGGAGCTTTCTTT
TRBV3-1,TRBD1,TRBJ1-1,NA,CASSQMATDRGRNTEAFF,TGTGCCAGCAGCCAAATGGCGACCGACAGGGGGCGGAACACTGAAGCTTTCTTT
TRBV7-9,NA,TRBJ1-2,many,CASSPSPTSGYTF,TGTGCCAGCAGCCCATCCCCGACCAGTGGCTACACCTTC
TRBV2,NA,TRBJ2-7,NA,CASSEIGGWNEQYF,TGTGCCAGCAGTGAAATTGGGGGGTGGAACGAGCAGTACTTC
TRBV10-2,TRBD1,TRBJ1-3,NA,CASKPGQGTGNTIYF,TGCGCCAGCAAACCGGGACAGGGGACTGGAAACACCATATATTTT
TRBV29-1,TRBD2,TRBJ2-1,many,CSVETSGTSEQFF,TGCAGCGTTGAGACTAGCGGGACGAGTGAGCAGTTCTTC
TRBV20-1,TRBD2,TRBJ2-6,NA,CSAMAPGTSGGDVGANVLTF,TGCAGTGCTATGGCCCCCGGGACTAGCGGGGGGGACGTGGGGGCCAACGTCCTGACTTTC
TRBV18,TRBD1,TRBJ2-7,many,CASSLGQNSYEQYF,TGTGCCAGCTCACTGGGACAGAACTCCTACGAGCAGTACTTC
TRBV20-1,NA,TRBJ1-2,NA,CSAFRGRYGSTF,TGCAGTGCTTTCCGGGGCAGATATGGCTCCACCTTC
TRBV24-1,NA,TRBJ1-5,NA,CATSDPGTPRNQPQHF,TGTGCCACCAGTGACCCCGGGACACCAAGGAATCAGCCCCAGCATTTT
TRBV29-1,NA,TRBJ2-7,many,CSSYTSYEQYF,TGCAGCTCTTACACCTCCTACGAGCAGTACTTC
TRBV6-6,TRBD2,TRBJ2-7,NA,CASSYPSGNYEQYF,TGTGCCAGCAGTTATCCGAGCGGGAACTACGAGCAGTACTTC
TRBV25-1,TRBD1,TRBJ2-1,NA,CASSSGTAFYNEQFF,TGTGCCAGCAGCTCCGGGACAGCCTTTTACAATGAGCAGTTCTTC
TRBV18,TRBD1,TRBJ1-6,NA,CASSPGQGRSYNSPLHF,TGTGCCAGCTCACCGGGACAGGGACGATCCTATAATTCACCCCTCCACTTT
TRBV2,NA,TRBJ2-3,once,CASSIGGGTTDTQYF,TGTGCCAGCAGTATAGGAGGGGGGACCACAGATACGCAGTATTTT
TRBV10-3,NA,TRBJ2-5,many,CAISESGLETQYF,TGTGCCATCAGTGAGTCAGGGTTGGAGACCCAGTACTTC
TRBV5-1,NA,TRBJ2-7,NA,CASRDLLAPYEQYF,TGCGCCAGCAGAGATCTACTAGCTCCCTACGAGCAGTACTTC
TRBV7-2,TRBD1,TRBJ2-1,many,CASSRRTGVNDEQFF,TGTGCCAGCAGCCGAAGGACAGGGGTGAACGATGAGCAGTTCTTC
TRBV20-1,TRBD1,TRBJ1-5,many,CSVRPDRGDNQPQHF,TGCAGTGTCCGGCCGGACAGGGGGGACAATCAGCCCCAGCATTTT
TRBV20-1,NA,TRBJ2-5,NA,CSASPGGETQYF,TGCAGTGCTAGCCCTGGGGGAGAGACCCAGTACTTC
TRBV6-6,NA,TRBJ1-4,many,CASSYPPPGNTHF,TGTGCCAGCAGTTACCCCCCACCGGGAAATACCCATTTT
TRBV6-2/TRBV6-3,NA,TRBJ1-5,NA,CASREPGANQPQHF,TGTGCCAGCCGTGAGCCGGGAGCTAATCAGCCCCAGCATTTT
TRBV12-3/TRBV12-4,NA,TRBJ1-2,NA,CASSFGDAFRHGYTF,TGTGCCAGCAGTTTCGGGGACGCCTTCAGGCATGGCTACACCTTC